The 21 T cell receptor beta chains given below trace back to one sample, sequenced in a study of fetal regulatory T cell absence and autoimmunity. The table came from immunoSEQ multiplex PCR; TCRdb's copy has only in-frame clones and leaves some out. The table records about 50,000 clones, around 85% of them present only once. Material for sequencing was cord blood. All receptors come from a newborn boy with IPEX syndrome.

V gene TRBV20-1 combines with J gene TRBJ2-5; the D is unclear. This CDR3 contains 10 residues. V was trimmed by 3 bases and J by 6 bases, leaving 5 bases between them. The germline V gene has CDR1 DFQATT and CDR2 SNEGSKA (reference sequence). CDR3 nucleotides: TGCAGTGCTAGGCTGCAGACCCAGTACTTC. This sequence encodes CSARLQTQYF.

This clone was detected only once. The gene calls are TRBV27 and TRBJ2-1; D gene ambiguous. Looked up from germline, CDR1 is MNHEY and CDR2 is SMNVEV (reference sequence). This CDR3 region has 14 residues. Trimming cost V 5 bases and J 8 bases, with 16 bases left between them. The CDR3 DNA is TGTGCCAGCAGTATAGACACGCGGACCGATGAGCAGTTCTTC. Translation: CASSIDTRTDEQFF.

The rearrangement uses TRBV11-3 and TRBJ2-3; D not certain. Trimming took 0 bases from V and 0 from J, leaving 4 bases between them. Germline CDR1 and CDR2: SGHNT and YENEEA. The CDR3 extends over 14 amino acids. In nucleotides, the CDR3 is TGTGCCAGCAGCTTAGACGGAAGCACAGATACGCAGTATTTT. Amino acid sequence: CASSLDGSTDTQYF. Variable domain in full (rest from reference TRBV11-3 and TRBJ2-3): EAGVVQSPRYKIIEKKQPVAFWCNPISGHNTLYWYLQNLGQGPELLIRYENEEAVDDSQLPKDRFSAERLKGVDSTLKIQPAELGDSAVYLCASSLDGSTDTQYFGPGTRLTVL.

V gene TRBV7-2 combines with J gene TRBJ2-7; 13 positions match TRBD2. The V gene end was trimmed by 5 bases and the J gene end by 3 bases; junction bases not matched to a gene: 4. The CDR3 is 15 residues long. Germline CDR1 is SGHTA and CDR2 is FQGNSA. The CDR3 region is CASSPWTSGSYEQYF. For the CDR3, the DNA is TGTGCCAGCAGCCCTTGGACTAGCGGGAGCTACGAGCAGTACTTC. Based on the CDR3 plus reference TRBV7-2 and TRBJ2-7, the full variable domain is GAGVSQSPSNKVTEKGKDVELRCDPISGHTALYWYRQSLGQGLEFLIYFQGNSAPDKSGLPSDRFSAERTGGSVSTLTIQRTQQEDSAVYLCASSPWTSGSYEQYFGPGTRLTVT.

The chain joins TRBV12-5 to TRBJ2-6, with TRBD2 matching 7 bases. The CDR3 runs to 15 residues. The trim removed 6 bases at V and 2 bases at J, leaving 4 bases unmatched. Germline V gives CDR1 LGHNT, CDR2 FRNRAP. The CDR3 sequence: CASGRGVTGANVLTF. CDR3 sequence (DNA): TGTGCTAGTGGCCGGGGGGTTACTGGGGCCAACGTCCTGACTTTC.

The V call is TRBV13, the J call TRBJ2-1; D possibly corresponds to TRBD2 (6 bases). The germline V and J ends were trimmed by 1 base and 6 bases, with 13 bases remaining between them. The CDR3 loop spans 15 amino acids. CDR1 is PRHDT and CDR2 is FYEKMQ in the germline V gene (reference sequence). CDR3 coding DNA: TGTGCCAGCAGCTTAGCTAGCGAGCCTTTCAATGAGCAGTTCTTC. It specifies CASSLASEPFNEQFF.

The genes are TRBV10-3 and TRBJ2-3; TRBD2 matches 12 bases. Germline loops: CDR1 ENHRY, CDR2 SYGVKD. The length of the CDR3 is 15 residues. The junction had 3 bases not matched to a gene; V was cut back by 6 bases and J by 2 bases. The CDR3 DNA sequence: TGTGCCATCAGCGCTAGCGGGGGGGCCACAGATACGCAGTATTTT. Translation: CAISASGGATDTQYF.

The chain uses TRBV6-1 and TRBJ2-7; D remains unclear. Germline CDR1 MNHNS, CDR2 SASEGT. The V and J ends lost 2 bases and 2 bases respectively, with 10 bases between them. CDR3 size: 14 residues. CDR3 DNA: TGTGCCAGCAGTGAATTCAGCGTCCCCTACGAGCAGTACTTC. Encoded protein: CASSEFSVPYEQYF.

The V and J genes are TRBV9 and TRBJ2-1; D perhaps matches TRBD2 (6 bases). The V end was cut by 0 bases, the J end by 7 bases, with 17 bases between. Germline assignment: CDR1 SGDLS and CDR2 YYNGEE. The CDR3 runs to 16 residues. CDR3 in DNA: TGTGCCAGCAGCGTAGCGAGACTAGGCCTCGGGAATGAGCAGTTCTTC. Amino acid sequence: CASSVARLGLGNEQFF. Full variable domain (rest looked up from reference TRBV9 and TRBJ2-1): DSGVTQTPKHLITATGQRVTLRCSPRSGDLSVYWYQQSLDQGLQFLIQYYNGEERAKGNILERFSAQQFPDLHSELNLSSLELGDSALYFCASSVARLGLGNEQFFGPGTRLTVL.

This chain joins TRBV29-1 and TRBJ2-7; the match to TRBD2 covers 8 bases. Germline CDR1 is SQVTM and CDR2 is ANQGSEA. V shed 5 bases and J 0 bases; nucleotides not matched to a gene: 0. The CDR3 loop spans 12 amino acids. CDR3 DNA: TGCAGCGTTACTAGCGGCTCCTACGAGCAGTACTTC. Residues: CSVTSGSYEQYF.

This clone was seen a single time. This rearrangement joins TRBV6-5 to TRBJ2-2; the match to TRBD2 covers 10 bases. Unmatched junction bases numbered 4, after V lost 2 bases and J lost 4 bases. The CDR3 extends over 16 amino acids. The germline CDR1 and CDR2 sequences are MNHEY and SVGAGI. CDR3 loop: CASSYRAGGITGELFF. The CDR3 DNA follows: TGTGCCAGCAGTTACAGAGCGGGAGGGATCACCGGGGAGCTGTTTTTT.

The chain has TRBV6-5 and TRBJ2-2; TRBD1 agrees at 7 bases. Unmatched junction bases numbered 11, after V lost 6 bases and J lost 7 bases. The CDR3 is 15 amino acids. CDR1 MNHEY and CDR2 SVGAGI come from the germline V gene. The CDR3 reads CASSPYRGSNGELFF. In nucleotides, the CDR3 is TGTGCCAGCAGCCCATACAGGGGAAGTAACGGGGAGCTGTTTTTT.

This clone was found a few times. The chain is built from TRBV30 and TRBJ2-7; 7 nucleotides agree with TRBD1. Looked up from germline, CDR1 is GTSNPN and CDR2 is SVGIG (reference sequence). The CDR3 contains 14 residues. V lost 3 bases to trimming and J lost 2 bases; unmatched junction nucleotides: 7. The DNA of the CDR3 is TGTGCCTGGAGCGCCACCGGGACAGCCTACGAGCAGTACTTC. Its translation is CAWSATGTAYEQYF.

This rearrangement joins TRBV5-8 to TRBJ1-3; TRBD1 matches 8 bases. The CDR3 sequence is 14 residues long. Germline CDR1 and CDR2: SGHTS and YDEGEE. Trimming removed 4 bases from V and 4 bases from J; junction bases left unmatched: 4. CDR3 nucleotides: TGTGCCAGCAGCACGGACAGGGTCGGAAACACCATATATTTT. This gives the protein CASSTDRVGNTIYF.

The CDR3 coding sequence is TGCGCCAGCAGCCATGGGACAACGAACACTGAAGCTTTCTTT. It specifies CASSHGTTNTEAFF. The J gene is TRBJ1-1, the V gene TRBV4-1, with a possible D match to TRBD1 (6 bases). Germline CDR1 and CDR2: MGHRA and YSYEKL. Trimming shortened V by 3 bases and J by 1 base, and 9 bases separated the two germline ends. The CDR3 is 14 amino acids.

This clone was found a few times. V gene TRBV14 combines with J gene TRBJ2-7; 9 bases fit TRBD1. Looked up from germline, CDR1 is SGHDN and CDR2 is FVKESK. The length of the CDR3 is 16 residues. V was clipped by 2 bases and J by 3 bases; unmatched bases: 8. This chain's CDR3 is CASSQSPGTGIYEQYF. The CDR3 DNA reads TGTGCCAGCAGCCAAAGCCCCGGGACAGGGATCTACGAGCAGTACTTC.

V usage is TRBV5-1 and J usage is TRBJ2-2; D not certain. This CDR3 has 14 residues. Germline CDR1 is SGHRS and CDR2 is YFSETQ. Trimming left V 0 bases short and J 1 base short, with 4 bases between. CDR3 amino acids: CASSLDRNTGELFF. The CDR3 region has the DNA TGCGCCAGCAGCTTGGACAGGAACACCGGGGAGCTGTTTTTT.

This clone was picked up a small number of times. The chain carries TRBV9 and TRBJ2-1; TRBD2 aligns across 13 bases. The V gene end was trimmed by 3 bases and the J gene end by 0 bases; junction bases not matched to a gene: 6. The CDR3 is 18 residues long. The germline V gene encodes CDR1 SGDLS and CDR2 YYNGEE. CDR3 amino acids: CASSAGTSGGASYNEQFF. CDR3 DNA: TGTGCCAGCAGCGCCGGAACTAGCGGGGGGGCCTCCTACAATGAGCAGTTCTTC. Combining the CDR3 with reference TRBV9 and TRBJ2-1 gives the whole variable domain DSGVTQTPKHLITATGQRVTLRCSPRSGDLSVYWYQQSLDQGLQFLIQYYNGEERAKGNILERFSAQQFPDLHSELNLSSLELGDSALYFCASSAGTSGGASYNEQFFGPGTRLTVL.

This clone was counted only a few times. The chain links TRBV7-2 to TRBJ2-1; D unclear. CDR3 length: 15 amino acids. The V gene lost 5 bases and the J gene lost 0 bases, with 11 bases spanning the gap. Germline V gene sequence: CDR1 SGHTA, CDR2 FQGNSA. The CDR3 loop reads CASSPSRSSYNEQFF. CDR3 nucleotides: TGTGCCAGCAGCCCCAGCCGTAGCTCCTACAATGAGCAGTTCTTC.

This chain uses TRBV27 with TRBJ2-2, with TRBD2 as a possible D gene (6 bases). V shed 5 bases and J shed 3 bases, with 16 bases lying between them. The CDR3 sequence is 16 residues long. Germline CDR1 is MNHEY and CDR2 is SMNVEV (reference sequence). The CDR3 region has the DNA TGTGCCAGCAGTCCAGTTGTAGCGGCCTACACCGGGGAGCTGTTTTTT. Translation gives CASSPVVAAYTGELFF.

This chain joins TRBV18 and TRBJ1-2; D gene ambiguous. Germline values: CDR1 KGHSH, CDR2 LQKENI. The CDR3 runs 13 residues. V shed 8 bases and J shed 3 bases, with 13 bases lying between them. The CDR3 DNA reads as TGTGCCAGCCGGGCAGACGGAGACTATGGCTACACCTTC. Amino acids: CASRADGDYGYTF. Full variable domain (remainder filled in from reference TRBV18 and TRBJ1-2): NAGVMQNPRHLVRRRGQEARLRCSPMKGHSHVYWYRQLPEEGLKFMVYLQKENIIDESGMPKERFSAEFPKEGPSILRIQQVVRGDSAAYFCASRADGDYGYTFGSGTRLTVV.